A single T cell receptor (beta chain) is shown here with its context. The junction shows a germline mismatch at one end, possibly a read error. This record comes from a study of control samples from healthy donors and cancer patients. Produced via immunoSEQ multiplex PCR; TCRdb's table is partial and in-frame only. The table shows more than 75,000 clones, with roughly 89% occurring only once. CDR3 length: 12 amino acids. In germline, CDR1 is ENHRY, CDR2 SYGVKD. The chain has TRBV10-3 and TRBJ2-3; TRBD2 matches 11 bases. The sample was blood. The receptor comes from a man aged 45-65 years in good health. The CDR3 nucleotides are TGTGCCATCAGTGAGAGACTAGCGGGGCCAATTTTT. Protein: CAISERLAGPIF.